This T cell receptor beta chain comes out of a study of cytotoxic CD8 clonotypes in ibrutinib-treated CLL. General study findings and limits: At ibrutinib response, clonality increased, and at progression it declined back toward baseline. Baseline clonality, above age-matched healthy donor levels, tracked circulating CD8+ T-cell counts.

Clones were sequenced by immunoSEQ multiplex PCR, and TCRdb holds only the in-frame ones, with some missing. The table lists over 45,000 clones, nearly 55% of them singletons. A remark on this clone: Antigen unknown.

V lost 0 bases and J 12 bases, leaving 8 bases between the germline ends. Germline-derived CDR1 and CDR2 are SGHNT and YENEEA. CDR3 length: 12 residues. V gene TRBV11-3 combines with J gene TRBJ2-2; D may be TRBD1 (5 bases). The sample was PBMCs, taken at disease progression, from a patient treated with ibrutinib. The TCR originated in a human donor with chronic lymphocytic leukemia. The CDR3 DNA reads as TGTGCCAGCAGCTTAGACGCAGGGAAGCTGTTTTTT. Its protein product is CASSLDAGKLFF. Drawing the rest from reference TRBV11-3 and TRBJ2-2, the complete variable domain is EAGVVQSPRYKIIEKKQPVAFWCNPISGHNTLYWYLQNLGQGPELLIRYENEEAVDDSQLPKDRFSAERLKGVDSTLKIQPAELGDSAVYLCASSLDAGKLFFGEGSRLTVL.